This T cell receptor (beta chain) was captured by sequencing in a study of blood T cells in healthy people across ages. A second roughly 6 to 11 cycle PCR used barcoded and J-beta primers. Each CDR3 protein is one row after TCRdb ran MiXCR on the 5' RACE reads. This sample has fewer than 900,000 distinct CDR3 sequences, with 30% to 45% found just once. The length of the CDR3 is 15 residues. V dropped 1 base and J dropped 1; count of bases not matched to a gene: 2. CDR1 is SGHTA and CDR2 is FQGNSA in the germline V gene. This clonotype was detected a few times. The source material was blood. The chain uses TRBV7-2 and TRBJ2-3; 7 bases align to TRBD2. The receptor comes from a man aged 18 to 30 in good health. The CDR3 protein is CASSLGEGRTDTQYF. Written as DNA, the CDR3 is TGTGCCAGCAGCTTAGGGGAGGGGCGCACAGATACGCAGTATTTT.